This TCR beta chain comes out of a study of response to subunit inactivated influenza vaccine. Points from the study as a whole: A suggestion made by the authors is that each seasonal influenza vaccination recruits few new T cells.

The CDR3 is 14 amino acids. The germline V gene encodes CDR1 KGHSY and CDR2 FQNENV. Between the trimmed V and J ends, which lost 0 bases and 4 bases, there was a span of 8 bases. TCRdb processed the RT-PCR reads anew with MiXCR; each CDR3 protein has one entry. The sample has 450,000 to 700,000 distinct CDR3 sequences; 12% to 15% are singletons. This clonotype has only a few counts. Its antigen is not known. This specimen consisted of PBMCs from blood, obtained about 13 days after vaccination. This sequence was found in a middle-aged man who received an inactivated influenza vaccine. This chain joins TRBV16 and TRBJ2-3; D gene unclear. In DNA, the CDR3 is TGTGCCAGCAGCCAATCGGTCTTCTCAGATACGCAGTATTTT. It specifies CASSQSVFSDTQYF.